Listed here is a single TCR beta chain. Its cognate antigen has yet to be identified. The sample holds no much larger clone one base away, and base qualities are not on file. The sample belongs to a study of blood T cell repertoires in COVID-19 (dated by TCRdb to the early 2020s). Background for the entire study: The collaborator samples originated in the United States, Italy and Spain and spanned the acute and convalescent phases of COVID-19. Where available, HLA class I and class II types were obtained from metadata supplied by the sample provider rather than from assay-based typing. The dataset comprised deeply sampled blood TCRbeta repertoires from subjects exposed to, actively infected with, or recovered from COVID-19. The repertoires were released in a freely available public database meant as a resource for research on the immune response to SARS-CoV-2. The samples were drawn from the first 160 participants of the ongoing ImmuneRACE study and from more than 1,000 subjects provided by 6 global collaborators. The material from the prospective study consisted of cDNA or gDNA derived from T cells, B-cell-depleted T cells, or PBMCs. Nearly every sample came with metadata listing a de-identified subject ID, COVID-19 status, age in years and sex. General study outcomes and caveats: Clinical and demographic metadata were provided uncurated, with the amount varying by source and participant.

Collaborating institutions collected whole blood in K2EDTA tubes following their own protocols. Collaborator samples were shipped for TCRbeta analysis as frozen whole blood, isolated PBMCs, or DNA extracted from either sample type. The immunoSEQ Assay, a bias-controlled multiplex PCR, was used to amplify TCRbeta CDR3 regions from genomic DNA. As for the original processing: The number of nucleated cells in each sample was estimated by amplification of reference gene primers within the assay. To quantify the absolute abundance of each unique TCRbeta CDR3 rearrangement, sequence reads were collapsed and filtered. For each sample, productive Simpson clonality was calculated as the square root of Simpson's diversity index over productive rearrangements. The source is immuneACCESS, and TCRdb retained only in-frame sequences with V and J called. Part of the clones is not carried over; for the studies checked, unresolved V genes explain less than half of this, and the remainder is unexplained. V and J calls and clone size follow that table, whereas D and trimming were derived from the DNA. This sample comprises about 69,000 clones, about 85% of them detected only once. About 2.9% of the sample lies in the top ten.

From the germline V gene, CDR1 is SGHRS and CDR2 is YFSETQ. The CDR3 spans 15 residues, from the cysteine through the phenylalanine. Kept here is only the CDR3 DNA, which spans 45 bases and is read in frame from base 1. The V and J ends are trimmed by 6 bases and 6 bases, leaving 19 bases between them. Rearrangement joined TRBV5-1 to TRBJ2-1; a weak D assignment points to TRBD2 (5 bases agree). The origin of this receptor is a man older than 75 with acute or convalescent COVID-19. The sample consisted of peripheral blood. The nucleotides read TGCGCCAGCAACGTCGGGGAAGGAAGCTCCAATGAGCAGTTCTTC. Its translation is CASNVGEGSSNEQFF. Extended through the reference TRBV5-1 and TRBJ2-1 proteins, this CDR3 yields the full variable domain: KAGVTQTPRYLIKTRGQQVTLSCSPISGHRSVSWYQQTPGQGLQFLFEYFSETQRNKGNFPGRFSGRQFSNSRSEMNVSTLELGDSALYLCASNVGEGSSNEQFFGPGTRLTVL.